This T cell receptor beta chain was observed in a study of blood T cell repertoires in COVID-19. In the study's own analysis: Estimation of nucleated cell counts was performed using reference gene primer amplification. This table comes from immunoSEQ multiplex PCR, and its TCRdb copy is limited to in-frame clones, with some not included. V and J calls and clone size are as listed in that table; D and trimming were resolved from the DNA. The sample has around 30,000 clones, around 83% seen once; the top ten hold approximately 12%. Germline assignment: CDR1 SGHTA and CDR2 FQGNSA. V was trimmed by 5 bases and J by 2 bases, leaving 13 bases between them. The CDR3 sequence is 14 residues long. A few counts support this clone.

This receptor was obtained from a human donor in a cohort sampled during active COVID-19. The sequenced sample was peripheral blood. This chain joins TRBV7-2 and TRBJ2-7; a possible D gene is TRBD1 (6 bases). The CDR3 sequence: CASSQQGEAYEQYF. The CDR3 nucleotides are TGTGCCAGCAGCCAACAGGGTGAGGCCTACGAGCAGTACTTC.